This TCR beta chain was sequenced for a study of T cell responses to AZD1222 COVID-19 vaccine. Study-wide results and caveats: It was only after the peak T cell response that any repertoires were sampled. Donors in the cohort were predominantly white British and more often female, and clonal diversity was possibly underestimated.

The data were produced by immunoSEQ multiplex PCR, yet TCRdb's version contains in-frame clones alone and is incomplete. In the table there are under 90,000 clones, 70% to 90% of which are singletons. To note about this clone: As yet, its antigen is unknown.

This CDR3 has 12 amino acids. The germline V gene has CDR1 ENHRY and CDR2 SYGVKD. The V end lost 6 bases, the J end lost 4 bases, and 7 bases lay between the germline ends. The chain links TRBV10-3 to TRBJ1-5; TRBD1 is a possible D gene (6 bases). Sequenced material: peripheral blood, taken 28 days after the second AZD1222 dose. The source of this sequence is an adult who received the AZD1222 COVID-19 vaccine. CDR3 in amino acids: CAISTGNQPQHF. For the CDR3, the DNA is TGTGCCATCAGCACAGGGAATCAGCCCCAGCATTTT.